Sequencing of this TCR beta chain was carried out in a study of blood T cells in healthy people across ages. Study findings and constraints: As age increased, TCR beta diversity per million T cells fell in a roughly linear fashion.

Together with a sample-barcoded 5' primer, a J-beta primer mix was included in a second PCR lasting roughly 6 to 12 cycles. TCRdb reprocessed the 5' RACE reads via MiXCR and lists one record per CDR3 protein. The profile shows about 1 million distinct CDR3 sequences, 35% to 55% of them singletons. In regard to this clonotype: Its cognate antigen is unknown.

The source of this sequence is a woman aged 55-70 years in good health. The specimen sequenced was blood.

CDR3 sequence: CSARGGSPSYNEQFF. The CDR3 nucleotides read TGCAGTGCTAGAGGCGGGAGCCCCTCCTACAATGAGCAGTTCTTC. The chain links TRBV20-1 to TRBJ2-1, with 7 bases aligning to TRBD2. V gave up 1 base and J gave up 0 bases; unmatched junction bases: 3. The CDR3 totals 15 residues. Germline CDR1 is DFQATT and CDR2 is SNEGSKA (reference sequence).